This is a list of T cell receptor beta chains from one sample in a study of blood T cells in healthy people across ages. Via MiXCR, TCRdb re-called the 5' RACE reads, giving one row per CDR3 protein. The profile shows under 1 million distinct CDR3 sequences, under 45% of them singletons. Sequencing used blood. All receptors come from a man between 60 and 75 years old in good health. Both conserved end residues are part of each CDR3. D genes are given only for firm matches. A clone size is listed for some rows: how often the clone was seen (once, few, many), or a class if it is expanded.

length	D	J	size	V	DNA	CDR3
15	-	TRBJ1-4	-	TRBV18	TGTGCCAGCTCACCCCAAGGACGGACTAATGAAAAACTGTTTTTT	CASSPQGRTNEKLFF
16	TRBD1	TRBJ2-7	few	TRBV30	TGTGCCTGGAGCCCGACAGGGACCCTACGAGCACGCGGGCAGTACTTC	CAWSPTGTLRARGQYF
13	-	TRBJ1-1	-	TRBV18	TGTGCCAGCTCACCTCAGGCGAACACTGAAGCTTTCTTT	CASSPQANTEAFF
14	-	TRBJ2-7	-	TRBV7-2	TGTGCCAGCAGCCCACAGGGTAAGCGGAACGAGCAGTACTTC	CASSPQGKRNEQYF
16	TRBD2	TRBJ2-3	-	TRBV14	TGTGCCAGCAGCGACCCGGGGGGGCCCGGCACAGGTACGCAGTATTTT	CASSDPGGPGTGTQYF
16	TRBD2	TRBJ2-3	few	TRBV4-3	TGCGCCAGCAGCCAAGGCATCAGCGGGGGGGGGGATACGCAGTATTTT	CASSQGISGGGDTQYF
13	TRBD2	TRBJ2-7	-	TRBV5-1	TGCGCCAGTGGCGGGGGGACCTCCTACGAGCAGTACTTC	CASGGGTSYEQYF
14	-	TRBJ1-1	-	TRBV6-2/TRBV6-3	TGTGCCAGCATGGCAGCCACTATGGGGACTGAAGCTTTCTTT	CASMAATMGTEAFF
16	-	TRBJ2-1	-	TRBV6-5	TGTGCCAGCAGTTACCGAGCTAGGAGCTCCTACAATAAGCAGTTCTTC	CASSYRARSSYNKQFF
15	TRBD1	TRBJ2-1	few	TRBV4-3	TGCGCCAGCAGCCAATTGGGGACAGTAAGTCTCGGGCAGTTCTTC	CASSQLGTVSLGQFF
14	-	TRBJ1-2	few	TRBV2	TGTGCCAGCACGGGGGACACTTTGCACTATGGCTACACCTTC	CASTGDTLHYGYTF
12	TRBD2	TRBJ2-7	-	TRBV2	TGTGCCAGCAACGGGAGGACCTACGAGCAGTACTTC	CASNGRTYEQYF
13	TRBD1	TRBJ1-2	-	TRBV30	TGTGCCCAAAGGGACAGGGAGCACTATGGCTACACCTTC	CAQRDREHYGYTF
15	TRBD2	TRBJ2-5	-	TRBV9	TGTGCCAGCAGCGTAGCTTATAGCGGGGGTGAGACCCAGTACTTC	CASSVAYSGGETQYF
13	TRBD2	TRBJ2-4	few	TRBV7-9	TGTGCCAGCAGCCCCCGGGGGGTGAGTGAGCAGTACTTC	CASSPRGVSEQYF
14	-	TRBJ2-1	few	TRBV20-1	TGCAGTGCGAGGCTAGTAATGTTTATGAATGAGCAGTTCTTC	CSARLVMFMNEQFF
13	-	TRBJ1-2	few	TRBV20-1	TGCAGTGCTAGAGATAAACGGCTGGGGGAAAACACCTTC	CSARDKRLGENTF
14	-	TRBJ1-3	-	TRBV7-2	TGTGCCAGCAGCTTAAAACAAGGGGGAAACACCATATATTTT	CASSLKQGGNTIYF
14	-	TRBJ2-1	few	TRBV25-1	TGTGCCAGCAGTGAATACGGCCCTGTCGGTGAGCAGTTCTTC	CASSEYGPVGEQFF
14	-	TRBJ2-7	-	TRBV4-1	TGCGCCAGCAGCCAAGATGGTCCGGGCTACGAGCAGTACTTC	CASSQDGPGYEQYF
14	-	TRBJ2-5	-	TRBV5-1	TGCGTCAGCAGCTTGGGTTATGGACAAGAGACCCAGTACTTC	CVSSLGYGQETQYF
15	-	TRBJ1-2	once	TRBV30	TGTGCCTGGAGTGTACGTAAAGGTTCGAGTTGGGGCTACACCTTC	CAWSVRKGSSWGYTF
11	-	TRBJ1-2	-	TRBV20-1	TGCAGTGCTCACTCAGGGTGGGGCTACACCTTC	CSAHSGWGYTF
14	TRBD2	TRBJ2-3	many	TRBV6-5	TGTGCCAGCAGACTAGCGGGGTCCACAGATACGCAGTATTTT	CASRLAGSTDTQYF
13	TRBD2	TRBJ2-7	-	TRBV2	TGTGCCAGCATCACGGGAGGAACCTACGAGCAGTACTTC	CASITGGTYEQYF
12	-	TRBJ1-4	-	TRBV20-1	TGCAGTGCTAGGGCGGAGAATGAAAAACTGTTTTTT	CSARAENEKLFF
14	-	TRBJ1-2	-	TRBV28	TGTGCCAGCAGTGTATTAGAACAGAACTATGGCTACACCTTC	CASSVLEQNYGYTF
13	-	TRBJ1-2	-	TRBV7-9	TGTGCCAGCAGCGAAGATCGGCTGGGAGGCTACACCTTC	CASSEDRLGGYTF
15	TRBD2	TRBJ2-7	-	TRBV12-3/TRBV12-4	TGTGCCAGCAGTCCCGGACTAGCGGGGGCCAACGAGCAGTACTTC	CASSPGLAGANEQYF
14	TRBD1	TRBJ2-2	-	TRBV27	TGTGCCAGCACCTACAGGGGTGAAACCGGGGAGCTGTTTTTT	CASTYRGETGELFF
15	-	TRBJ1-6	few	TRBV7-9	TGTGCCAGCAGCTTAGGGGATTTTAATCATTCACCCCTCCACTTT	CASSLGDFNHSPLHF
15	TRBD2	TRBJ2-3	many	TRBV20-1	TGCAGTGCTCACCTTAAAGCGGGGAACACAGATACGCAGTATTTT	CSAHLKAGNTDTQYF
14	TRBD1	TRBJ2-2	-	TRBV6-5	TGTGCCAGCGGGACAGGAAGGGACACCGGGGAGCTGTTTTTT	CASGTGRDTGELFF
16	TRBD2	TRBJ2-7	-	TRBV6-2/TRBV6-3	TGTGCCAGCAGTTACTCGGGGCTAGCGGGCACCTACGAGCAGTACTTC	CASSYSGLAGTYEQYF
18	TRBD2	TRBJ2-1	-	TRBV7-6	TGTGCCAGCAGCTTAGCGTCGGCTAGCGGGGGGCGCCACAATGAGCAGTTCTTC	CASSLASASGGRHNEQFF
15	-	TRBJ2-7	few	TRBV7-8	TGTGCCAGCAGCTTAGCCGGGTTAACCTCCTACGAGCAGTACTTC	CASSLAGLTSYEQYF
17	-	TRBJ1-6	few	TRBV6-1	TGTGCCAGCAGCGCACTCGTCGGGGGTATGAATAATTCACCCCTCCACTTT	CASSALVGGMNNSPLHF
14	-	TRBJ2-7	-	TRBV25-1	TGTGCCAGCCGGCGGACGGGAGAATCCTACGAGCAGTACTTC	CASRRTGESYEQYF
15	TRBD1	TRBJ2-5	-	TRBV20-1	TGCAGTGCTAGAGACGGGACAGGGGGTTTGGAGACCCAGTACTTC	CSARDGTGGLETQYF
16	-	TRBJ2-7	few	TRBV20-1	TGCAGTGCTAGAGATGGCGGACGGGTAAGATCCTACGAGCAGTACTTC	CSARDGGRVRSYEQYF
13	-	TRBJ2-7	many	TRBV29-1	TGCAGCGTTGGATTCGACAGGACCTACGAGCAGTACTTC	CSVGFDRTYEQYF
15	-	TRBJ1-1	-	TRBV27	TGTGCCAGCAGTTTATCACGGACCCTAGGCACTGAAGCTTTCTTT	CASSLSRTLGTEAFF
13	-	TRBJ2-1	once	TRBV6-2/TRBV6-3	TGTGCCAGCAGTTCTCGGGGACTCCATGAGCAGTTCTTC	CASSSRGLHEQFF
16	-	TRBJ2-5	few	TRBV15	TGTGCCACCAGGTCCCCTGGGTTAAGGGTCCAAGAGACCCAGTACTTC	CATRSPGLRVQETQYF
16	TRBD1	TRBJ1-2	-	TRBV12-3/TRBV12-4	TGTGCCAGCAGTTTGTTACAGGGGGCCGGGAGCTATGGCTACACCTTC	CASSLLQGAGSYGYTF
14	-	TRBJ1-2	-	TRBV7-2	TGTGCCAGCAGCTTATCGGCCGGACTCTATGGCTACACCTTC	CASSLSAGLYGYTF